This T cell receptor beta chain is from a study of blood T cell repertoires in COVID-19. Study as a whole: Both acute and convalescent COVID-19 samples were obtained from the United States, Italy and Spain. The analysed material was cDNA or gDNA that came from T cells, B-cell-depleted T cells, or PBMCs.

Seattle-derived patients entered the study during active infection and were followed longitudinally. Germline CDR1 reads MGHRA; CDR2 reads YSYEKL. The CDR3 is 14 amino acids. Trimming pared 3 bases from V and 0 bases from J, leaving 9 bases between. Methods used by the authors: Amplified reference gene primers provided the basis for estimating nucleated cell counts. Generated by immunoSEQ multiplex PCR, the TCRdb table keeps only in-frame clones and is missing some. That table is the source of V, J and clone size, and D and trimming were worked out from the DNA. The data contain roughly 400,000 clones, 80% to 90% of them seen just once; the ten biggest clones take up about 2.3%.

This chain links TRBV4-1 with TRBJ2-7; TRBD1 is a possible D gene (6 bases). The TCR comes from an older woman with COVID-19, enrolled during active disease. The specimen was peripheral blood. CDR3 nucleotide sequence: TGCGCCAGCAGCCAGGCCAGGGGCTCCTACGAGCAGTACTTC. Translating gives CASSQARGSYEQYF.